The rows below give T cell receptor beta chains drawn from one sample of a study of T cell repertoires in cytomegalovirus infection. Each CDR3 protein gets one entry after TCRdb re-called the reads with MiXCR. The sample includes roughly 200,000 distinct CDR3 sequences, about a sixth of them seen just once. The sequencing sample was made of CD8+ T cells from PBMCs. The receptors were gathered from a human donor in good health (CMV status not recorded). Some clones in this sample may be carry-over from other donors' samples. Each CDR3 is given without its conserved first and last residue.

v_gene	CDR3aa
TRBV2	ASSEGGAGNEQF
TRBV27	ASSLSFSGWGNQPQH
TRBV7-2	ASSLSRGGLYNEQF
TRBV5-3	ASSLRTGPNQPQH
TRBV7-9	ASSSPRGSYEQY
TRBV12-3/TRBV12-4	ASSRRGTGGGEQF
TRBV19	ASSISSATNEKLF
TRBV29-1	SVEGGDDRSSGNTIY
TRBV20-1	SARAETGSYNEQF
TRBV27	ASIKGGAASYNGQF
TRBV7-9	ASSLYDQPQH
TRBV19	ASHPPGAGGHGSSQPQH
TRBV7-2	ASSPGLAFIHEQF
TRBV7-6	ASSQSVTGRETQY
TRBV7-9	ASSLDTTSAEAF
TRBV6-2/TRBV6-3	ASSYPGTAKNIQY
TRBV28	ASMGNRGVQETQY
TRBV12-3/TRBV12-4	ASTIRPRGQETQY
TRBV7-2	ASSLGSIYGYT
TRBV29-1	SVEDPGVQETQY
TRBV5-1	ASSLEIGTSNTEAF
TRBV5-5	ASSFKDRANTEAF
TRBV12-3/TRBV12-4	ASSFWRGARTDTQY
TRBV6-5	ASSYSGGVGEQY
TRBV12-3/TRBV12-4	ASSPGILTVQY
TRBV20-1	SARGPGPPPPEQY
TRBV28	ASSPHPGLAGWRDTQY
TRBV12-3/TRBV12-4	ASKGRNTYYNEQF
TRBV5-5	ASRPGTGVSRSPLH
TRBV6-2/TRBV6-3	ASSPRDTHYEQY
TRBV27	ASSFWQDTGELF
TRBV20-1	SARGDNRKPYQPQH
TRBV7-9	ASSLATGGWGQPQH
TRBV28	ASSLIGGRGPYNEQF
TRBV7-8	ASSLRSGKSSTDTQY
TRBV6-2/TRBV6-3	ASSLASKEAGELF
TRBV7-8	ASSFGTRGSGEQY
TRBV4-2	ASSQATGGMFNEQF
TRBV20-1	SAVQGDTEAF
TRBV20-1	SARAPGSGYYEQY
TRBV5-5	ASSLRRGQSYEQY
TRBV4-1	ASSQGRSSGYEQY
TRBV27	ASTKGRATGELF
TRBV12-3/TRBV12-4	ASSHRDRVSYEQY
TRBV15	ATSSPGQDSGNTIY
TRBV28	ASSFLRDSGVQETQY
TRBV29-1	SVGPTGSLYTEAF
TRBV12-3/TRBV12-4	ASNLAGGDGELF
TRBV7-9	ASTPRGANVLT
TRBV11-2	ASSAHSRTDNEQF
TRBV11-3	ASYKVVLDYGYT
TRBV5-6	ASSFWGSQAEAF
TRBV2	ASSYPGHSETQY
TRBV6-2/TRBV6-3	ASPPEGDALSYEQY
TRBV6-2/TRBV6-3	ASSYSGGTYEQY